The TCR beta chain under discussion was sequenced for a study of blood T cells in healthy people across ages. Primed by a sample-barcoded 5' primer and a J-beta primer mix, a second PCR proceeded for roughly 6 to 12 cycles. TCRdb passed the 5' RACE reads through MiXCR, listing each CDR3 protein once. The sample shows over 600,000 distinct CDR3 sequences, just over 55% of them seen only once. V was pared by 4 bases and J by 1 base, with 7 bases of the junction left unmatched. Germline assignment: CDR1 DFQATT and CDR2 SNEGSKA (reference sequence). The CDR3 has 15 residues. The specimen sequenced was blood. This receptor was taken from a middle-aged man in good health. The V call is TRBV20-1, the J call TRBJ2-3, with 8 bases identical to TRBD2. The CDR3 region is CSAIFVGGGTDTQYF. CDR3 coding DNA: TGCAGTGCTATCTTTGTCGGGGGGGGCACAGATACGCAGTATTTT.